Each of the 31 T cell receptor beta chains below was sequenced from the same sample in a study of cytomegalovirus exposure and HLA in healthy donors. Primers: 60 Vbeta forward and 13 Jbeta reverse. The assay was immunoSEQ multiplex PCR, and TCRdb's table has in-frame clones only and misses some. The profile shows 100,000 or so clones, 78% of them singletons. The specimen sequenced was PBMCs. These receptors all stem from a woman aged 40 to 50 in good health and CMV-seropositive.

The chain uses TRBV27 and TRBJ1-2; 9 bases are a match to TRBD1. J lost 4 bases, V lost 7 bases, and 10 bases had no gene match. This CDR3 is built from 15 residues. Germline V gives CDR1 MNHEY, CDR2 SMNVEV (reference sequence). CDR3 sequence: CASINLRDRAYGYTF. The CDR3 DNA follows: TGTGCCAGCATTAACCTTCGGGACAGGGCCTATGGCTACACCTTC.

The chain joins TRBV5-6 to TRBJ2-3; no firm D call. This CDR3 spans 14 amino acids. CDR1 and CDR2 (germline): SGHDT, YYEEEE. V was pared by 4 bases and J by 6 bases, with 15 bases between. The CDR3 DNA reads TGTGCCAGCAGCCCTTCCTTCGCGTCGGATACGCAGTATTTT. It encodes CASSPSFASDTQYF.

This chain's CDR3 is CASSFSGVGTEAFF. The CDR3 nucleotides are TGTGCCAGCAGTTTTTCGGGGGTGGGCACTGAAGCTTTCTTT. V gene TRBV28 combines with J gene TRBJ1-1; TRBD1 is a possible D gene (5 bases). Germline assignment: CDR1 MDHEN and CDR2 SYDVKM. The CDR3 is 14 amino acids. V lost 3 bases, J lost 4 bases, and 12 bases lay in between.

The chain combines TRBV6-5 with TRBJ2-2; possible D gene TRBD2, 6 bases. CDR1 and CDR2 (germline): MNHEY, SVGAGI. Trimming shortened V by 5 bases and J by 7 bases, and 14 bases separated the two germline ends. The CDR3 consists of 14 residues. The CDR3 DNA reads TGTGCCAGCAGTCGGGACTTGTCTAGCGGGGAGCTGTTTTTT. Its translation: CASSRDLSSGELFF.

The chain joins TRBV7-2 to TRBJ2-3, with D possibly TRBD2 on 6 matching bases. The CDR3 extends over 15 amino acids. Per germline, CDR1 SGHTA and CDR2 FQGNSA. Trimming took 4 bases from V and 3 from J, leaving 14 bases between them. CDR3 loop: CASSSDYLLTDTQYF. The CDR3 coding sequence is TGTGCCAGCAGCTCGGACTACCTGCTAACAGATACGCAGTATTTT.

This clone was observed a single time. This sequence joins TRBV11-2 and TRBJ2-7, with 9 bases that match TRBD1. The germline V gene encodes CDR1 SGHAT and CDR2 FQNNGV. The CDR3 runs to 15 residues. With 4 bases clipped from V and 1 base from J, the junction kept 5 bases outside the gene matches. The CDR3 DNA sequence: TGTGCCAGCAGCTCGGCCGGGACAGGGTCCTACGAGCAGTACTTC. It is translated as CASSSAGTGSYEQYF.

The chain couples TRBV9 to TRBJ2-7; 10 positions agree with TRBD1. J lost 2 bases, V lost 2 bases, and 4 bases had no gene match. This CDR3 is 15 amino acids long. Germline V gene data show CDR1 as SGDLS and CDR2 as YYNGEE. CDR3 DNA: TGTGCCAGCAGCGTTTCCGGGACAGGGGCCTACGAGCAGTACTTC. This gives the protein CASSVSGTGAYEQYF.

This chain uses TRBV30 with TRBJ2-2; 8 positions agree with TRBD2. The germline V gene has CDR1 GTSNPN and CDR2 SVGIG (reference sequence). V shed 2 bases and J 4 bases; nucleotides not matched to a gene: 3. The CDR3 covers 14 residues. This CDR3 reads CAWSTGLGTGELFF. DNA of the CDR3: TGTGCCTGGAGTACGGGACTAGGCACCGGGGAGCTGTTTTTT.

This rearrangement joins TRBV5-1 to TRBJ2-1, with a tentative D call TRBD2 (6 bases). Trimming removed 9 bases at V and 0 bases at J, with 13 bases between. The CDR3 is 14 amino acids. Germline CDR1 and CDR2: SGHRS and YFSETQ. Here the CDR3 reads CATSPGSSYNEQFF. CDR3 bases: TGCGCCACCTCCCCCGGGAGCTCCTACAATGAGCAGTTCTTC.

The V call is TRBV18, the J call TRBJ1-1; 9 bases map to TRBD1. V shed 3 bases, J shed 5 bases, and the junction held 10 bases outside the gene matches. This CDR3 has 16 residues. Germline V gene lookup returns CDR1 KGHSH and CDR2 LQKENI. The CDR3 here is CASSPTGQGKDTEAFF. Written as DNA, the CDR3 is TGTGCCAGCTCACCTACGGGACAGGGCAAAGATACTGAAGCTTTCTTT.

The rearrangement joins TRBV18 to TRBJ1-1, with 8 positions matching TRBD1. The V segment lost 3 bases and the J segment 1 base; nucleotides outside the gene matches: 1. Germline V gene data show CDR1 as KGHSH and CDR2 as LQKENI. The CDR3 sequence is 14 residues long. CDR3 amino acids: CASSPGQENTEAFF. CDR3 coding DNA: TGTGCCAGCTCACCGGGACAGGAGAACACTGAAGCTTTCTTT.

The sample holds one count of this clone. J is TRBJ1-1 and V is TRBV5-1; D remains ambiguous. This CDR3 has 13 residues. V lost 3 bases and J 2 bases, leaving 8 bases between the germline ends. Germline CDR1 reads SGHRS; CDR2 reads YFSETQ. The CDR3 spells CASSYEANTEAFF. CDR3 nucleotide sequence: TGCGCCAGCAGCTACGAGGCCAACACTGAAGCTTTCTTT.

The chain employs TRBV27 and TRBJ2-7; possibly TRBD2 for D (6 bases). The CDR3 loop spans 18 amino acids. Per the germline V gene, CDR1 is MNHEY and CDR2 is SMNVEV (reference sequence). The V end lost 5 bases, the J end lost 3 bases, and 26 bases lay between the germline ends. Here the CDR3 DNA reads TGTGCCAGCAGTCCCTACCCCACAGTGCCGCGGGGCCACTACGAGCAGTACTTC. This encodes CASSPYPTVPRGHYEQYF.

Comments on this clone: The same CDR3 arises from other DNA sequences in this sample as well. The chain couples TRBV19 to TRBJ2-7, with TRBD1 matching over 7 bases. CDR3 size: 13 residues. Germline V gene sequence: CDR1 LNHDA, CDR2 SQIVND (reference sequence). V dropped 4 bases and J dropped 6; count of bases not matched to a gene: 6. The CDR3 nucleotides read TGTGCCAGTAGTACCCGGGACAGCGGCGAGCAGTACTTC. It is translated as CASSTRDSGEQYF.

The chain combines TRBV15 with TRBJ2-7, with a tentative D call TRBD2 (6 bases). The CDR3 totals 13 residues. The V gene's germline CDR1 is LNHNV and CDR2 YYDKDF (reference sequence). V lost 0 bases and J lost 6, with 9 bases in between. In DNA form, the CDR3 reads TGTGCCACCAGCAGAGATTTTAGCGGCGAGCAGTACTTC. Its protein product is CATSRDFSGEQYF.

The chain couples TRBV9 to TRBJ2-1, with D possibly matching TRBD2 (5 bases). Deletions cut 0 bases from V and 7 bases from J, with 11 bases between. Germline CDR1 and CDR2: SGDLS and YYNGEE. This CDR3 has 14 residues. For the CDR3, the DNA is TGTGCCAGCAGCGTAGGCGGGTCTCTTAATGAGCAGTTCTTC. Translation gives CASSVGGSLNEQFF. Combining the CDR3 with reference TRBV9 and TRBJ2-1 gives the whole variable domain DSGVTQTPKHLITATGQRVTLRCSPRSGDLSVYWYQQSLDQGLQFLIQYYNGEERAKGNILERFSAQQFPDLHSELNLSSLELGDSALYFCASSVGGSLNEQFFGPGTRLTVL.

CDR3 sequence reads: CASSLTTGPIEQYF. In DNA, the CDR3 is TGTGCCAGCAGCTTGACGACTGGCCCCATCGAGCAGTACTTC. The chain has TRBV11-2 and TRBJ2-7; unclear D gene. This CDR3 spans 14 amino acids. Germline V gene data show CDR1 as SGHAT and CDR2 as FQNNGV. V lost 3 bases and J lost 6, with 15 bases in between. Supplemented by reference TRBV11-2 and TRBJ2-7, the full variable domain reads EAGVAQSPRYKIIEKRQSVAFWCNPISGHATLYWYQQILGQGPKLLIQFQNNGVVDDSQLPKDRFSAERLKGVDSTLKIQPAKLEDSAVYLCASSLTTGPIEQYFGPGTRLTVT.

The chain has TRBV11-1 and TRBJ2-1, with unresolved D. The V gene's germline CDR1 is SGHAT and CDR2 FQDESV (reference sequence). The CDR3 sequence is 15 residues long. With 1 base removed from V and 9 bases from J, the gap between germline ends came to 16 bases. CDR3 sequence reads: CASSLGGSLVPEQFF. The CDR3 nucleotides are TGTGCCAGCAGCTTAGGTGGTTCGTTAGTCCCTGAGCAGTTCTTC.

The table lists this clone with a few counts. The chain employs TRBV6-5 and TRBJ1-5, with 7 bases fitting TRBD1. Per germline, CDR1 MNHEY and CDR2 SVGAGI. The CDR3 spans 15 residues. After removal of 0 bases from V and 5 bases from J, the junction contained 4 bases not matched to a gene. The DNA of the CDR3 is TGTGCCAGCAGTTACTCGGGGACAGTGGATCAGCCCCAGCATTTT. Its translation is CASSYSGTVDQPQHF.

The V gene is TRBV18, the J gene TRBJ2-3, with a weak D call TRBD1 (6 bases). Germline values: CDR1 KGHSH, CDR2 LQKENI. Trimming cost V 5 bases and J 0 bases, with 12 bases left between them. The CDR3 is 15 residues long. The CDR3 protein is CASSIGDTSTDTQYF. DNA for the CDR3: TGTGCCAGCTCAATAGGGGACACCAGCACAGATACGCAGTATTTT.

This chain joins TRBV19 and TRBJ1-5; 8 bases are shared with TRBD1. The CDR3 has 17 residues. V was pared by 9 bases and J by 1 base, with 14 bases of the junction left unmatched. Germline loops: CDR1 LNHDA, CDR2 SQIVND (reference sequence). The CDR3 region has the DNA TGTGCCAGCAAACCGTTCGGGACAGGAAGGAGCAATCAGCCCCAGCATTTT. Amino acid sequence: CASKPFGTGRSNQPQHF. The whole variable domain, filled in from reference TRBV19 and TRBJ1-5, reads DGGITQSPKYLFRKEGQNVTLSCEQNLNHDAMYWYRQDPGQGLRLIYYSQIVNDFQKGDIAEGYSVSREKKESFPLTVTSAQKNPTAFYLCASKPFGTGRSNQPQHFGDGTRLSIL.

This clone was seen only once. This rearrangement joins TRBV14 to TRBJ1-2; TRBD1 aligns across 10 bases. CDR1 and CDR2 from the germline V gene are SGHDN and FVKESK. J lost 2 bases, V lost 5 bases, and 2 bases had no gene match. CDR3 size: 14 residues. The CDR3 spells CASSTGQGNYGYTF. Written as DNA, the CDR3 is TGTGCCAGCAGCACGGGACAGGGGAACTATGGCTACACCTTC.

The rearrangement links TRBV5-8 to TRBJ1-2; D remains unclear. Germline CDR1 reads SGHTS; CDR2 reads YDEGEE. V shed 0 bases and J shed 2 bases, with 8 bases lying between them. The CDR3 is 14 residues long. The DNA of the CDR3 is TGTGCCAGCAGCTTGGCAGGCAGGAACTATGGCTACACCTTC. Its translation: CASSLAGRNYGYTF.

CDR3 nucleotides: TGTGCCAGCACCAAACGGGGAGGCAAAAACATTCAGTACTTC. Its translation: CASTKRGGKNIQYF. The chain is built from TRBV11-3 and TRBJ2-4; possibly TRBD2 for D (6 bases). Trimming shortened V by 7 bases and J by 3 bases, and 13 bases separated the two germline ends. There are 14 residues in the CDR3. CDR1 is SGHNT and CDR2 is YENEEA in the germline V gene.

The J gene is TRBJ1-1, the V gene TRBV7-8, with TRBD1 as a possible D gene (5 bases). The CDR3 contains 15 residues. V dropped 1 base and J dropped 5 bases, with 14 bases sitting between them. The germline CDR1 and CDR2 sequences are SGHVS and FQNEAQ. The CDR3: CASSLGFGEGTEAFF. As DNA, the CDR3 is TGTGCCAGCAGCTTAGGTTTTGGGGAGGGGACTGAAGCTTTCTTT.

The chain employs TRBV9 and TRBJ2-1; 12 bases fit TRBD2. The CDR3 runs to 15 residues. Germline CDR1 reads SGDLS; CDR2 reads YYNGEE. V shed 3 bases, J shed 12 bases, and the junction held 10 bases outside the gene matches. In DNA form, the CDR3 reads TGTGCCAGCAGCGGCGGACTAGCGGGAATTGGAGGGCAGTTCTTC. Its translation is CASSGGLAGIGGQFF.

The gene calls are TRBV7-2 and TRBJ1-2; 7 bases match TRBD1. Trimming took 1 base from V and 4 from J; bases not matched to a gene: 0. Germline values: CDR1 SGHTA, CDR2 FQGNSA. This CDR3 is built from 13 residues. CDR3 protein: CASSLGQGYGYTF. DNA for the CDR3: TGTGCCAGCAGCTTAGGACAGGGCTATGGCTACACCTTC. Full variable domain (rest looked up from reference TRBV7-2 and TRBJ1-2): GAGVSQSPSNKVTEKGKDVELRCDPISGHTALYWYRQSLGQGLEFLIYFQGNSAPDKSGLPSDRFSAERTGGSVSTLTIQRTQQEDSAVYLCASSLGQGYGYTFGSGTRLTVV.

The chain combines TRBV14 with TRBJ1-2; D gene uncertain. With 3 bases removed from V and 1 base from J, the gap between germline ends came to 9 bases. The CDR3 is made up of 14 amino acids. Germline CDR1 SGHDN, CDR2 FVKESK. The CDR3 sequence: CASSHRTVNYGYTF. CDR3 bases: TGTGCCAGCAGCCACCGAACAGTTAACTATGGCTACACCTTC.

This chain joins TRBV27 and TRBJ1-1, with a possible D match to TRBD1 (6 bases). This CDR3 is 15 amino acids long. Germline V gives CDR1 MNHEY, CDR2 SMNVEV (reference sequence). V lost 6 bases and J 0 bases, leaving 14 bases between the germline ends. The CDR3 DNA sequence: TGTGCCAGCAGGCTTAACAGGGTTATGAACACTGAAGCTTTCTTT. Its protein is CASRLNRVMNTEAFF.

This chain links TRBV7-3 with TRBJ2-1, with 12 bases aligning to TRBD2. CDR3 length: 15 residues. CDR1 is SGHTA, CDR2 FQGTGA, per germline. Trimming took 3 bases from V and 8 from J; bases not matched to a gene: 5. CDR3 DNA: TGTGCCAGCAGCTTCCGGGCTAGCGGGAGGGATGAGCAGTTCTTC. Translated, it gives CASSFRASGRDEQFF.

V and J are TRBV5-4 and TRBJ1-4; 11 nucleotides line up with TRBD1. V dropped 4 bases and J dropped 6; count of bases not matched to a gene: 8. Germline V gives CDR1 SGHNT, CDR2 YYREEE (reference sequence). The CDR3 is 16 residues long. This chain's CDR3 is CASSNLGGQGDEKLFF. The CDR3 DNA follows: TGTGCCAGCAGCAATTTGGGGGGACAGGGGGATGAAAAACTGTTTTTT.